This T cell receptor (beta chain) was identified during a study of shared clonotypes between healthy human individuals. TCRdb's table, derived via immunoSEQ multiplex PCR, lists solely in-frame clones and lacks some. Found here are more than 2 million clones, 85% to 95% of them singletons; the top ten hold more than 1.5%. Cells designated naive CD8 were CD45RO-negative and were positively selected for CCR7, with terminally differentiated effector memory CD45RA+ cells excluded. None of the donors, who were healthy HIV-negative adults, had recently had acute infections or vaccinations. CDR1 and CDR2 (germline): SNHLY, FYNNEI. V dropped 3 bases and J dropped 0 bases, with 6 bases sitting between them. The CDR3 contains 14 residues. In regard to this clone: Its antigen is undetermined.

Study-level results: In having few donors, the study represented limited genetic and exposure-history diversity.

This sequence joins TRBV2 and TRBJ2-1; a possible D gene is TRBD2 (5 bases). This TCR came from a man younger than 35 in good health. Some clones in this sample may be carry-over from other donors' samples. The sequenced material came from naive CD8+ T cells from PBMCs. CDR3 region: CASSERASYNEQFF. The DNA of the CDR3 is TGTGCCAGCAGTGAGCGGGCCTCCTACAATGAGCAGTTCTTC.